This T cell receptor beta chain was documented in a study of blood T cell repertoires in COVID-19. This clone came up a few times. V trimming: 7 bases; J trimming: 6 bases; junction bases outside the gene matches: 4. From germline, CDR1 is SQVTM and CDR2 ANQGSEA. The length of the CDR3 is 11 residues. The assay was immunoSEQ multiplex PCR, and TCRdb's table has in-frame clones only and misses some. The repertoire holds under 400,000 clones, with around 87% as singletons. The V call is TRBV29-1, the J call TRBJ1-1; 8 bases line up with TRBD1. Material: peripheral blood. The source is a man younger than 35 with active or convalescent COVID-19. CDR3 protein: CSAEQGAEAFF. DNA for the CDR3: TGCAGCGCCGAACAGGGGGCTGAAGCTTTCTTT.